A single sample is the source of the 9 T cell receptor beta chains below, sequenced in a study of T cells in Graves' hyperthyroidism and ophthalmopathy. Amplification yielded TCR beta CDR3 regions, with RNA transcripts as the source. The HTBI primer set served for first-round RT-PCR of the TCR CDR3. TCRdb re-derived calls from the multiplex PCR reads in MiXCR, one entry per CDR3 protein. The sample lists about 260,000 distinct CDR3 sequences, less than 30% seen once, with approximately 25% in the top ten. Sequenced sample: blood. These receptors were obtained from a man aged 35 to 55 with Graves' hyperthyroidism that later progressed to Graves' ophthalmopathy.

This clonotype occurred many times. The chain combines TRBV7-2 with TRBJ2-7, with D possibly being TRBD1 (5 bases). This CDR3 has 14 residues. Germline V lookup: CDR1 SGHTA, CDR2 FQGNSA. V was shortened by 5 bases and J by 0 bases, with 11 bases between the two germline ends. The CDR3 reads CASSTGHDSYEQYF. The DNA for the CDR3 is TGTGCCAGCAGCACCGGACACGACTCCTACGAGCAGTACTTC.

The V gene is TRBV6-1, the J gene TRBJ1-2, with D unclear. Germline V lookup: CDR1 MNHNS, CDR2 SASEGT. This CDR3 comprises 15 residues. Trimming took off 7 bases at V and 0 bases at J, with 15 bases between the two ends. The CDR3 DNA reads TGTGCCAGCAACTCACCGGGCTTAGCTAACTATGGCTACACCTTC. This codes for CASNSPGLANYGYTF.

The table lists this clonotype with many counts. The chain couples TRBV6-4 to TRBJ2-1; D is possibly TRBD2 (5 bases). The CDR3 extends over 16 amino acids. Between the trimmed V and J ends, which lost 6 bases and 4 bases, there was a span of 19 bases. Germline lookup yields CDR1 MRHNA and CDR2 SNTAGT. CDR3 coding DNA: TGTGCCAGCAGGGACCATGGAGACTACCGTTACAATGAGCAGTTCTTC. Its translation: CASRDHGDYRYNEQFF.

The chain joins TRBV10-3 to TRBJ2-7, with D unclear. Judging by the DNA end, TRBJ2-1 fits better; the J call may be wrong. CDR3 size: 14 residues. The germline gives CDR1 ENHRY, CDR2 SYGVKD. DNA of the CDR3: TGTGCCATCAGAGCTCGAGGAGACGGCAATGAGCAGTTCTTC. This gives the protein CAIRARGDGNEQFF.

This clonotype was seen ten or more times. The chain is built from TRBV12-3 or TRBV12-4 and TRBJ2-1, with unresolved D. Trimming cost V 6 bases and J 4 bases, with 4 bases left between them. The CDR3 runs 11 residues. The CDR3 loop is CASRWYNEQFF. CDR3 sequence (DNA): TGTGCCAGCAGGTGGTACAATGAGCAGTTCTTC.

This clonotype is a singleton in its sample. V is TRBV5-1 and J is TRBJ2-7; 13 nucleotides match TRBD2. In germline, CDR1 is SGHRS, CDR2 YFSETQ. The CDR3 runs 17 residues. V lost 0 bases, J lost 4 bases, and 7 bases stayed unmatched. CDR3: CASSLAGTSGNPYEQYF. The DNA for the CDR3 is TGCGCCAGCAGCTTGGCCGGGACTAGCGGGAACCCTTACGAGCAGTACTTC.

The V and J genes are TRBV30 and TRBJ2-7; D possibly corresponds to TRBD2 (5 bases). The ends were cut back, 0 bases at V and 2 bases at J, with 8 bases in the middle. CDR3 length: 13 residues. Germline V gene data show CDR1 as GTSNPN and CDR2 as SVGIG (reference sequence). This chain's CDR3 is CAWSVGSTYEQYF. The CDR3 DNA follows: TGTGCCTGGAGTGTAGGGAGTACCTACGAGCAGTACTTC.

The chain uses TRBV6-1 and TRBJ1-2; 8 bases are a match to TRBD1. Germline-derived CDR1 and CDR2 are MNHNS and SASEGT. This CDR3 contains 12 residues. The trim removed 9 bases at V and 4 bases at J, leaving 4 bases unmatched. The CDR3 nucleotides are TGTGCCAGTAAGGACAGGGCCTATGGCTACACCTTC. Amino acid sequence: CASKDRAYGYTF.

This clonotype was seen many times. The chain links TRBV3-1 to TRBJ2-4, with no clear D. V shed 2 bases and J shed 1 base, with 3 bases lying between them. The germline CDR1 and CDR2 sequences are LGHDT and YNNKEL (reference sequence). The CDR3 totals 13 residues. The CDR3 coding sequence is TGTGCCAGCAGCCAACTGGCCAAAAACATTCAGTACTTC. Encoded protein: CASSQLAKNIQYF. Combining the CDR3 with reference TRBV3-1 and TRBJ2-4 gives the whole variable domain DTAVSQTPKYLVTQMGNDKSIKCEQNLGHDTMYWYKQDSKKFLKIMFSYNNKELIINETVPNRFSPKSPDKAHLNLHINSLELGDSAVYFCASSQLAKNIQYFGAGTRLSVL.